This T cell receptor beta chain was sequenced in a study of shared clonotypes between healthy human individuals. Method: immunoSEQ multiplex PCR; TCRdb's copy keeps in-frame clones and lacks some. The data contain nearly 600,000 clones, around 95% of them singletons. Trimming stripped 0 bases from V and 3 bases from J, with 19 bases between. This CDR3 spans 18 amino acids. Per germline, CDR1 SGHRS and CDR2 YFSETQ. This clone was counted once. CD45RO-negative, CCR7-selected cells formed the naive CD8 fraction, which excluded terminally differentiated effector memory CD45RA+ cells. V and J are TRBV5-1 and TRBJ1-5, with a weak D call TRBD1 (5 bases). The origin of this receptor is a woman between 25 and 40 years old in good health. The sequenced sample consisted of naive CD8+ T cells sorted from blood. DNA for the CDR3: TGCGCCAGCAGCTTGGGGGGCTCCCGGGACGGTTACAATCAGCCCCAGCATTTT. The encoded protein is CASSLGGSRDGYNQPQHF.